Below are 16 T cell receptor beta chains sequenced from a single sample in a study of T cells in Graves' hyperthyroidism and ophthalmopathy (dated by TCRdb to about 2019). Preparation of the library involved multiplex PCR. Instrument on record: Illumina HiSeq 2000. The TCR beta CDR3 regions were amplified from the RNA transcripts. For the first round of RT-PCR on the TCR CDR3, the HTBI primer set was used together with the Qiagen OneStep RT-PCR kit. The raw public data were reprocessed by TCRdb itself: fastp quality trimming at Q25, MiXCR clonotype calling, in-frame beta chains only. All rows with the same CDR3 protein become a single entry with the most common DNA and genes. In all, the sample holds 140,000 or so distinct CDR3 sequences, and approximately 20% of those were seen once. 65% to 80% of the sample rests with the top ten. Sequencing was done on a sample of blood. These receptor sequences come from a woman between 45 and 60 years old with Graves' hyperthyroidism that later progressed to Graves' ophthalmopathy.

The V and J genes are TRBV19 and TRBJ2-1, with 10 bases aligning to TRBD2. Germline CDR1 and CDR2: LNHDA and SQIVND (reference sequence). Trimming took 8 bases from V and 4 from J; bases not matched to a gene: 8. The CDR3 is made up of 15 amino acids. CDR3 loop: CASSFGLAVYNEQFF. As DNA, the CDR3 is TGTGCCAGTTCCTTTGGACTAGCGGTTTACAATGAGCAGTTCTTC.

J is TRBJ1-3 and V is TRBV9; D perhaps matches TRBD1 (5 bases). The CDR3 is 14 amino acids. Germline V gene sequence: CDR1 SGDLS, CDR2 YYNGEE. Trimming left V 5 bases short and J 4 bases short, with 13 bases between. CDR3: CASREGVAGNTIYF. The DNA for the CDR3 is TGTGCCAGCAGAGAAGGGGTGGCCGGAAACACCATATATTTT.

The V and J genes are TRBV20-1 and TRBJ2-7; perhaps D is TRBD1 or TRBD2 (5 bases each). Germline CDR1 reads DFQATT; CDR2 reads SNEGSKA (reference sequence). V lost 4 bases and J lost 0, with 16 bases in between. This CDR3 is 15 amino acids long. The CDR3 sequence is CSATPGRRSSYEQYF. CDR3 DNA: TGCAGTGCTACCCCGGGACGGCGAAGCTCCTACGAGCAGTACTTC.

The chain combines TRBV12-3 or TRBV12-4 with TRBJ1-6; D call uncertain. The ends were cut back, 6 bases at V and 7 bases at J, with 7 bases in the middle. This CDR3 region has 12 residues. CDR3 in amino acids: CASSPSNSPLHF. DNA of the CDR3: TGTGCCAGCAGCCCGAGCAATTCACCCCTCCACTTT.

The genes are TRBV3-1 and TRBJ1-2; 9 bases agree with TRBD1. The CDR3 spans 14 residues. The trim removed 1 base at V and 4 bases at J, leaving 1 base unmatched. CDR1 is LGHDT and CDR2 is YNNKEL in the germline V gene (reference sequence). The CDR3 region is CASSQGQGVYGYTF. CDR3 DNA: TGTGCCAGCAGCCAAGGACAGGGGGTCTATGGCTACACCTTC.

This clonotype was found many times. V usage is TRBV20-1 and J usage is TRBJ2-5, with unresolved D. Trimming pared 6 bases from V and 2 bases from J, leaving 13 bases between. CDR1 is DFQATT, CDR2 SNEGSKA, per germline (reference sequence). This CDR3 comprises 13 residues. CDR3 DNA: TGCAGTGCCCCCGCCAACGGTCAAGAGACCCAGTACTTC. It encodes CSAPANGQETQYF.

This clonotype came up many times. The rearrangement uses TRBV5-6 and TRBJ1-2; no reliable D call. From germline, CDR1 is SGHDT and CDR2 YYEEEE. This CDR3 has 15 amino acids. Deletions cut 4 bases from V and 4 bases from J, with 17 bases between. The CDR3 sequence: CASSLPHAGIYGYTF. DNA of the CDR3: TGTGCCAGCAGCCTTCCACATGCGGGCATCTATGGCTACACCTTC.

The rearrangement joins TRBV25-1 to TRBJ2-5; a weak D match, TRBD1 (5 bases). V was shortened by 2 bases and J by 5 bases, with 12 bases between the two germline ends. The V gene's germline CDR1 is MGHDK and CDR2 SYGVNS. The CDR3 is 14 amino acids. CDR3 in amino acids: CASSEGSKGETQYF. CDR3 DNA sequence: TGTGCCAGCAGTGAAGGATCGAAGGGGGAGACCCAGTACTTC.

The chain joins TRBV18 to TRBJ2-3; TRBD2 might be the D (5 bases). Deletions cut 0 bases from V and 0 bases from J, with 10 bases between. The CDR3 contains 16 residues. Germline CDR1 reads KGHSH; CDR2 reads LQKENI. CDR3 nucleotides: TGTGCCAGCTCACCACCGGGGAGTACTAGCACAGATACGCAGTATTTT. Translated: CASSPPGSTSTDTQYF.

Only a few counts were recorded for this clonotype. This chain connects TRBV11-2 to TRBJ2-6; possible D gene TRBD2, 6 bases. Germline V gene sequence: CDR1 SGHAT, CDR2 FQNNGV. This CDR3 contains 19 residues. The V end lost 5 bases, the J end lost 4 bases, and 24 bases lay between the germline ends. CDR3 residues: CASSLRLFGRSLGANVLTF. CDR3 DNA: TGTGCCAGCAGCCTAAGACTGTTCGGGAGAAGTCTGGGGGCCAACGTCCTGACTTTC.

This clonotype was seen a single time. This chain uses TRBV12-3 or TRBV12-4 with TRBJ2-1; 11 bases agree with TRBD2. CDR3 length equals 17 residues. J gave up 6 bases and V 3 bases, and 10 bases lay outside the gene matches. As DNA, the CDR3 is TGTGCCAGCAGTTTGGGGACGGGACTAGCGGCTTCCAATGAGCAGTTCTTC. This codes for CASSLGTGLAASNEQFF.

This clonotype was recorded many times. The chain links TRBV28 to TRBJ1-1; D is uncertain. CDR1 is MDHEN and CDR2 is SYDVKM in the germline V gene. The CDR3 loop spans 14 amino acids. The V gene lost 6 bases and the J gene lost 1 base, with 12 bases spanning the gap. The CDR3 spells CASSGPLANTEAFF. The DNA for the CDR3 is TGTGCCAGCAGCGGGCCGCTGGCGAACACTGAAGCTTTCTTT.

This clonotype was observed at least ten times. The chain employs TRBV7-2 and TRBJ2-3, with 8 bases that match TRBD2. In germline, CDR1 is SGHTA, CDR2 FQGNSA. J was trimmed by 4 bases and V by 1 base; bases with no gene match: 7. This CDR3 region has 16 residues. CDR3 region: CASSLVGAGAADTQYF. CDR3 nucleotides: TGTGCCAGCAGCTTAGTTGGAGCGGGAGCTGCAGATACGCAGTATTTT.

The gene calls are TRBV12-3 or TRBV12-4 and TRBJ2-2; TRBD2 matches 13 bases. This CDR3 comprises 15 residues. Trimming at V came to 8 bases and at J to 9 bases, leaving 9 bases not matched to a gene. The CDR3 DNA reads TGTGCCAGCTTTTATTCCGGGACTAGCGGGAGGGAGCTGTTTTTT. It encodes CASFYSGTSGRELFF.

In its sample, this clonotype was seen a few times. The CDR3 sequence: CASSLGTGHTGELFF. Here the CDR3 DNA reads TGTGCCAGCAGCTTAGGGACAGGACACACCGGGGAGCTGTTTTTT. The chain links TRBV11-2 to TRBJ2-2; 7 bases match TRBD1. J was trimmed by 3 bases and V by 1 base; bases with no gene match: 2. CDR3 length equals 15 residues. CDR1 is SGHAT, CDR2 FQNNGV, per germline.

This clonotype was observed at least ten times. The gene calls are TRBV28 and TRBJ1-2; the D is unclear. The CDR3 totals 11 residues. V was clipped by 7 bases and J by 4 bases, with 7 bases between them. Germline V lookup: CDR1 MDHEN, CDR2 SYDVKM. CDR3 in DNA: TGTGCCAGCAATGGGTTCTATGGCTACACCTTC. Amino acids: CASNGFYGYTF.